This is a list of T cell receptor beta chains from one sample in a study of beta chain features in type 1 diabetes. Some clones are missing from TCRdb's copy, which holds only in-frame ones; the method was immunoSEQ multiplex PCR. This sample yields more than 200,000 clones, of which 16% are seen a single time; 0.065% to 0.095% belongs to the top ten. The source material was naive CD4+ T cells from blood. The source is a young man with type 1 diabetes. CDR3s include the opening cysteine and the closing phenylalanine or tryptophan. A D gene is named only where the DNA matches it firmly. Expanded clones get a size class; other rows say once, few or many, or leave the size out.

clone size: few
V gene: TRBV20-1
D gene: -
J gene: TRBJ1-2
CDR3 DNA: TGCAGTGCTGGTATGGATGGCTACACCTTC
CDR3 protein: CSAGMDGYTF

clone size: few
V gene: TRBV7-2
D gene: TRBD1
J gene: TRBJ2-5
CDR3 DNA: TGTGCCAGCAGCTACACCGGGACAGCTACCCAAGAGACCCAGTACTTC
CDR3 protein: CASSYTGTATQETQYF

clone size: few
V gene: TRBV4-2
D gene: -
J gene: TRBJ2-1
CDR3 DNA: TGTGCCAGCAGCCGGAGCAGTGAGCAGTTCTTC
CDR3 protein: CASSRSSEQFF

clone size: -
V gene: TRBV7-9
D gene: TRBD1
J gene: TRBJ2-7
CDR3 DNA: TGTGCCAGCAGCTTAATGGGCGGGACAGGAGGCGTGGAGCAGTACTTC
CDR3 protein: CASSLMGGTGGVEQYF

clone size: -
V gene: TRBV9
D gene: -
J gene: TRBJ2-1
CDR3 DNA: TGTGCCAGCAGCGCCCCCGGAAGCTCCTACAATGAGCAGTTCTTC
CDR3 protein: CASSAPGSSYNEQFF

clone size: few
V gene: TRBV30
D gene: -
J gene: TRBJ2-6
CDR3 DNA: TGTGCCTGGAGAAAGCTGTCCTCTGGGGCCAACGTCCTGACTTTC
CDR3 protein: CAWRKLSSGANVLTF

clone size: few
V gene: TRBV14
D gene: -
J gene: TRBJ2-3
CDR3 DNA: TGTGCCAGCAGCCGAAACACAGTCTCCACAGATACGCAGTATTTT
CDR3 protein: CASSRNTVSTDTQYF

clone size: -
V gene: TRBV7-2
D gene: TRBD1
J gene: TRBJ1-1
CDR3 DNA: TGTGCCAGCAGCTTCACAGGGGACGTTGCCACTGAAGCTTTCTTT
CDR3 protein: CASSFTGDVATEAFF

clone size: few
V gene: TRBV15
D gene: -
J gene: TRBJ1-5
CDR3 DNA: TGTGCCACCAGCAGAGAGTTGGGGGACAATCAGCCCCAGCATTTT
CDR3 protein: CATSRELGDNQPQHF

clone size: once
V gene: TRBV28
D gene: -
J gene: TRBJ1-1
CDR3 DNA: TGTGCCAGCAGTCCCCGGACGCGGGGTACTGAAGCTTTCTTT
CDR3 protein: CASSPRTRGTEAFF

clone size: -
V gene: TRBV5-1
D gene: -
J gene: TRBJ1-2
CDR3 DNA: TGCGCCAGCAGCTTGGGAACAGGGACCTATGGCTACACCTTC
CDR3 protein: CASSLGTGTYGYTF

clone size: -
V gene: TRBV30
D gene: TRBD2
J gene: TRBJ2-1
CDR3 DNA: TGTGCCTGGAGTGTACTAGCGGGGGTCAATGAGCAGTTCTTC
CDR3 protein: CAWSVLAGVNEQFF

clone size: few
V gene: TRBV5-1
D gene: TRBD1
J gene: TRBJ2-4
CDR3 DNA: TGCGCCAGCAGCTTGTTGGCGACAGGGGGCATGGACATTCAGTACTTC
CDR3 protein: CASSLLATGGMDIQYF

clone size: few
V gene: TRBV7-3
D gene: -
J gene: TRBJ1-2
CDR3 DNA: TGTGCCAGCAGCTCGCCGTTAGGGGCCCCTATATGTGGCTACACCTTC
CDR3 protein: CASSSPLGAPICGYTF

clone size: -
V gene: TRBV5-1
D gene: -
J gene: TRBJ2-3
CDR3 DNA: TGCGCCAGCACCTTAGATGGGACGCAGTATTTT
CDR3 protein: CASTLDGTQYF

clone size: few
V gene: TRBV29-1
D gene: TRBD2
J gene: TRBJ2-3
CDR3 DNA: TGCAGCGTAAGACTAGCGGGAAGCCTGGCAGATACGCAGTATTTT
CDR3 protein: CSVRLAGSLADTQYF